These 22 T cell receptor beta chains were sequenced from one sample in a study of CD4+ T cells in melanoma. Only in-frame clones appear in the TCRdb table, and some are missing; sequencing was by immunoSEQ multiplex PCR. Of 55,000 or so clones listed, over 60% were seen once; the top ten hold roughly 4.8%. The sample consisted of tumor tissue. The receptor set was obtained from a human donor with melanoma.

Remarks on this clone: Different DNA sequences within this sample yield the same CDR3. This chain connects TRBV15 to TRBJ2-5, with D possibly being TRBD1 (5 bases). Germline V gene data show CDR1 as LNHNV and CDR2 as YYDKDF (reference sequence). The CDR3 covers 13 residues. Trimming removed 1 base at V and 3 bases at J, with 6 bases between. CDR3 sequence: CATSRAREETQYF. In DNA form, the CDR3 reads TGTGCCACCAGCAGAGCCAGGGAAGAGACCCAGTACTTC.

This rearrangement joins TRBV5-6 to TRBJ2-1; D may be TRBD1 or TRBD2 (5 bases each). This CDR3 contains 13 residues. In germline, CDR1 is SGHDT, CDR2 YYEEEE. V was cut by 2 bases and J by 7 bases, with 10 bases left in between. The CDR3 sequence is CASSLGTGNEQFF. CDR3 nucleotides: TGTGCCAGCAGCTTAGGGACGGGGAATGAGCAGTTCTTC.

This clone has a count of ten or more. The chain is built from TRBV7-9 and TRBJ1-2, with D possibly TRBD1 on 6 matching bases. V was trimmed by 8 bases and J by 3 bases, leaving 22 bases between them. The CDR3 length is 16 residues. CDR1 SEHNR and CDR2 FQNEAQ come from the germline V gene (reference sequence). CDR3 residues: CASAGLGGAVDYGYTF. CDR3 nucleotide sequence: TGTGCCAGCGCAGGGTTAGGGGGTGCCGTTGACTATGGCTACACCTTC. Variable domain in full (rest from reference TRBV7-9 and TRBJ1-2): DTGVSQNPRHKITKRGQNVTFRCDPISEHNRLYWYRQTLGQGPEFLTYFQNEAQLEKSRLLSDRFSAERPKGSFSTLEIQRTEQGDSAMYLCASAGLGGAVDYGYTFGSGTRLTVV.

The chain has TRBV25-1 and TRBJ1-6, with 11 bases lining up with TRBD1. Germline V gene data show CDR1 as MGHDK and CDR2 as SYGVNS. V shed 2 bases, J shed 10 bases, and the junction held 4 bases outside the gene matches. This CDR3 contains 15 residues. CDR3 DNA sequence: TGTGCCAGCAGTGAACATGGGACAGGGGGGTCACCCCTCCACTTT. Residues: CASSEHGTGGSPLHF.

The chain recombines TRBV5-1 with TRBJ2-5; 9 bases map to TRBD2. Germline V gene sequence: CDR1 SGHRS, CDR2 YFSETQ. The CDR3 is 16 amino acids. Germline trimming cut 0 bases from V and 2 bases from J; bases unmatched to any gene: 5. The CDR3 DNA reads as TGCGCCAGCAGCTTGGGAGTAGCGGGGGCACAAGAGACCCAGTACTTC. Translating gives CASSLGVAGAQETQYF.

The chain combines TRBV15 with TRBJ2-3, with unresolved D. The germline V gene has CDR1 LNHNV and CDR2 YYDKDF (reference sequence). The CDR3 is 16 residues long. Trimming shortened V by 0 bases and J by 0 bases, and 10 bases separated the two germline ends. CDR3 in DNA: TGTGCCACCAGCAGAGATACGTGGCTGAGCACAGATACGCAGTATTTT. As protein: CATSRDTWLSTDTQYF.

In DNA, the CDR3 is TGTGCCAGCAGCTTAGCGCCGCTCACCGGGGAGCTGTTTTTT. Encoded protein: CASSLAPLTGELFF. V is TRBV7-8 and J is TRBJ2-2; D unresolved. The germline CDR1 and CDR2 sequences are SGHVS and FQNEAQ. The CDR3 is 14 residues long. Trimming cost V 0 bases and J 4 bases, with 6 bases left between them.

J is TRBJ2-7 and V is TRBV11-2; D gene unclear. Germline CDR1 is SGHAT and CDR2 is FQNNGV. Trimming stripped 1 base from V and 3 bases from J, with 7 bases between. The CDR3 has 13 amino acids. DNA for the CDR3: TGTGCCAGCAGCTTAGGCGACCTCTACGAGCAGTACTTC. This encodes CASSLGDLYEQYF. The whole variable domain, filled in from reference TRBV11-2 and TRBJ2-7, reads EAGVAQSPRYKIIEKRQSVAFWCNPISGHATLYWYQQILGQGPKLLIQFQNNGVVDDSQLPKDRFSAERLKGVDSTLKIQPAKLEDSAVYLCASSLGDLYEQYFGPGTRLTVT.

This clone turned up a few times. The rearrangement joins TRBV30 to TRBJ1-6; D remains unclear. Germline assignment: CDR1 GTSNPN and CDR2 SVGIG (reference sequence). The length of the CDR3 is 12 residues. The CDR3 sequence is CARGGRYSPLHF. The CDR3 nucleotides are TGTGCGCGTGGAGGGAGGTATTCACCCCTCCACTTT.

V is TRBV19 and J is TRBJ1-6, with TRBD1 matching over 9 bases. The ends lost 5 bases at V and 0 bases at J; junction bases unmatched: 8. Germline loops: CDR1 LNHDA, CDR2 SQIVND (reference sequence). The CDR3 sequence is 18 residues long. CDR3 residues: CASSGTGGRISYNSPLHF. DNA of the CDR3: TGTGCCAGTAGTGGTACAGGGGGCCGTATCTCCTATAATTCACCCCTCCACTTT.

The genes are TRBV6-5 and TRBJ1-1; D ambiguous. Germline V gives CDR1 MNHEY, CDR2 SVGAGI. CDR3 length: 13 amino acids. V was pared by 6 bases and J by 1 base, with 9 bases between. The CDR3 region has the DNA TGTGCCAGCAGCGCCGGGCAGAACACTGAAGCTTTCTTT. This sequence encodes CASSAGQNTEAFF.

The gene calls are TRBV6-5 and TRBJ2-1, with D perhaps TRBD2 (5 bases). With 3 bases removed from V and 6 bases from J, the gap between germline ends came to 9 bases. The CDR3 contains 13 residues. CDR1 is MNHEY and CDR2 is SVGAGI in the germline V gene. The CDR3 protein is CASSYGEFNEQFF. CDR3 nucleotide sequence: TGTGCCAGCAGTTATGGGGAGTTCAATGAGCAGTTCTTC.

The rearrangement links TRBV6-1 to TRBJ1-4, with 8 bases fitting TRBD1. The V gene end was trimmed by 6 bases and the J gene end by 5 bases; junction bases not matched to a gene: 5. The CDR3 runs to 14 residues. CDR1 MNHNS and CDR2 SASEGT come from the germline V gene. DNA of the CDR3: TGTGCCAGCAGAGCCGGGACAGGAAATGAAAAACTGTTTTTT. This codes for CASRAGTGNEKLFF.

This rearrangement joins TRBV4-1 to TRBJ1-5; no clear D. V lost 1 base, J lost 6 bases, and 7 bases lay in between. The CDR3 covers 13 residues. Germline V lookup: CDR1 MGHRA, CDR2 YSYEKL. CDR3 protein: CASSQGVSQPQHF. In DNA form, the CDR3 reads TGCGCCAGCAGCCAAGGGGTTAGTCAGCCCCAGCATTTT.

V usage is TRBV18 and J usage is TRBJ2-7, with TRBD2 matching over 8 bases. Per germline, CDR1 KGHSH and CDR2 LQKENI. The CDR3 sequence is 15 residues long. J gave up 7 bases and V 4 bases, and 12 bases lay outside the gene matches. The CDR3 sequence: CASSRGASGGEEQYF. CDR3 coding DNA: TGTGCCAGCTCACGAGGGGCCTCCGGGGGGGAAGAGCAGTACTTC.

Many counts were recorded for this clone. This chain links TRBV5-4 with TRBJ1-6, with D hard to call. There are 14 residues in the CDR3. Per germline, CDR1 SGHNT and CDR2 YYREEE (reference sequence). Trimming left V 4 bases short and J 5 bases short, with 10 bases between. DNA for the CDR3: TGTGCCAGCAGCGACCGGGCGAATAATTCACCCCTCCACTTT. It yields the protein CASSDRANNSPLHF.

The rearrangement uses TRBV7-3 and TRBJ1-2; 8 bases are shared with TRBD1. The length of the CDR3 is 15 residues. The V segment lost 3 bases and the J segment 0 bases; nucleotides outside the gene matches: 3. Per the germline V gene, CDR1 is SGHTA and CDR2 is FQGTGA. This CDR3 reads CASSLGTGANYGYTF. The CDR3 DNA is TGTGCCAGCAGCTTGGGGACAGGAGCTAACTATGGCTACACCTTC.

The V gene is TRBV7-9, the J gene TRBJ2-3, with 8 bases matching TRBD2. This CDR3 is built from 15 residues. Germline CDR1 and CDR2: SEHNR and FQNEAQ (reference sequence). Trimming took 2 bases from V and 7 from J; bases not matched to a gene: 8. The CDR3 sequence is CASSLFPSGSNTQYF. DNA for the CDR3: TGTGCCAGCAGCTTATTTCCTAGCGGGTCAAATACGCAGTATTTT.

The rearrangement uses TRBV4-1 and TRBJ1-1; no reliable D call. CDR1 and CDR2 (germline): MGHRA, YSYEKL. V lost 0 bases and J lost 4, with 9 bases in between. The length of the CDR3 is 14 residues. Here the CDR3 reads CASSQDRMFTEAFF. CDR3 nucleotides: TGCGCCAGCAGCCAAGATCGGATGTTCACTGAAGCTTTCTTT.

The chain couples TRBV9 to TRBJ1-2; 7 positions match TRBD1. Germline CDR1 reads SGDLS; CDR2 reads YYNGEE. Trimming took 0 bases from V and 3 from J; bases not matched to a gene: 5. The CDR3 extends over 15 amino acids. The DNA of the CDR3 is TGTGCCAGCAGCGTAGGTAGCAGGGGGGACTATGGCTACACCTTC. This translates into CASSVGSRGDYGYTF.

The V gene is TRBV13, the J gene TRBJ2-2, with 7 bases matching TRBD1. Germline CDR1 PRHDT, CDR2 FYEKMQ (reference sequence). This CDR3 comprises 13 residues. The V gene end was trimmed by 5 bases and the J gene end by 6 bases; junction bases not matched to a gene: 3. CDR3 sequence (DNA): TGTGCCAGCAGCCCGCAGGGGGCCGGGGAGCTGTTTTTT. This translates into CASSPQGAGELFF.

The rearrangement uses TRBV10-1 and TRBJ1-3; 10 nucleotides align to TRBD1. Germline CDR1 is WNHNN and CDR2 is SYGVQD (reference sequence). This CDR3 has 17 residues. Losses at the gene ends were 3 bases for V and 3 bases for J; bases not matched to a gene: 8. Written as DNA, the CDR3 is TGCGCCAGCAGTGACCTGGGACAGGGGACATATGGAAACACCATATATTTT. Translated, it gives CASSDLGQGTYGNTIYF.